This T cell receptor beta chain was sequenced in a study of T cells in Graves' hyperthyroidism and ophthalmopathy. Germline V CDR1 and CDR2: DFQATT, SNEGSKA (reference sequence). The CDR3 has 15 amino acids. J gave up 5 bases and V 3 bases, and 8 bases lay outside the gene matches. Researchers amplified the TCR beta CDR3 regions from RNA transcripts. During a first-round RT-PCR of the TCR CDR3, the HTBI primer set was used. In TCRdb, the multiplex PCR reads were re-called with MiXCR into one record per CDR3 protein. The table includes 530,000 or so distinct CDR3 sequences, 46% detected once. The clonotype originates from a woman aged 18-29 years with Graves' hyperthyroidism. What was sequenced was peripheral blood or thyroid tissue (not recorded which). This chain joins TRBV20-1 and TRBJ2-2, with TRBD2 matching 8 bases. The CDR3 protein is CSARGMSGRTGELFF. The CDR3 nucleotides read TGCAGTGCTAGGGGGATGAGCGGGAGAACCGGGGAGCTGTTTTTT.